These T cell receptor beta chains were read from a single sample in a study of T cell responses to AZD1222 COVID-19 vaccine. Some clones are missing from TCRdb's copy, which holds only in-frame ones; the method was immunoSEQ multiplex PCR. In the table there are roughly 150,000 clones, roughly nine tenths of which are singletons. The material was peripheral blood, obtained 28 days after the second AZD1222 dose. These receptors came from an adult who received the AZD1222 COVID-19 vaccine. Both conserved end residues are part of each CDR3. Each record gives: J gene, V gene, CDR3 length, clone size, CDR3 protein. Not every row has a clone size; where given, it reads once, few, many or a size class.

>TRBJ1-6|TRBV7-9|15|NA
CASSLGWGEDSPLHF
>TRBJ1-1|TRBV28|15|NA
CASSRDRVLNTEAFF
>TRBJ1-3|TRBV2|14|NA
CASSAGVTGNTIYF
>TRBJ1-6|TRBV5-1|17|NA
CASSLGPETANNSPLHF
>TRBJ2-3|TRBV11-1|17|NA
CASSLAPSGGGTDTQYF
>TRBJ1-3|TRBV5-1|17|NA
CASSLSVGSISGNTIYF
>TRBJ1-1|TRBV5-1|16|NA
CASSRLDSRLNTEAFF
>TRBJ2-2|TRBV7-8|15|NA
CASSLAVGNTGELFF
>TRBJ2-7|TRBV6-5|14|NA
CASSYRGRVYEQYF
>TRBJ1-5|TRBV7-2|15|NA
CASSYTGATNQPQHF
>TRBJ2-3|TRBV14|16|NA
CASSLERAASTDTQYF
>TRBJ2-5|TRBV7-2|15|NA
CASAQTALPQETQYF
>TRBJ1-6|TRBV18|15|NA
CASSPPGGDGSPLHF
>TRBJ1-2|TRBV7-9|14|few
CASSPRTDNYGYTF
>TRBJ2-7|TRBV4-3|15|NA
CASSHSSGSRYEQYF
>TRBJ2-1|TRBV13|12|NA
CASSRSGSEQFF
>TRBJ1-1|TRBV30|14|NA
CAWSNRGRNTEAFF
>TRBJ2-5|TRBV6-2/TRBV6-3|16|NA
CASSPPLAGGLETQYF
>TRBJ1-2|TRBV19|17|NA
CASSPYPIVGSVGGYTF
>TRBJ2-1|TRBV19|15|once
CASSITGVAYNEQFF
>TRBJ2-2|TRBV19|15|NA
CASSISARGTGELFF
>TRBJ1-6|TRBV5-4|16|NA
CASSLSSGLSNSPLHF
>TRBJ2-7|TRBV11-2|15|once
CASSFFQGGSYEQYF
>TRBJ1-1|TRBV7-2|14|once
CASSSHRGDTEAFF
>TRBJ2-1|TRBV7-9|12|NA
CASSGGLNEQFF
>TRBJ1-2|TRBV16|14|once
CASTTGGRADGYTF
>TRBJ2-2|TRBV7-8|16|NA
CASSSTLAGGSGELFF
>TRBJ1-2|TRBV9|18|NA
CASSGGGTDQSGPYGYTF
>TRBJ2-7|TRBV9|16|NA
CASSVGTGGKIYEQYF
>TRBJ1-2|TRBV4-1|13|NA
CASSQARDSGYTF
>TRBJ2-3|TRBV24-1|17|few
CATSDLGSGGSTDTQYF
>TRBJ2-1|TRBV7-9|16|once
CASSSAPSGKGNEQFF
>TRBJ2-7|TRBV19|14|NA
CASSRTGPVDEQYF
>TRBJ2-7|TRBV5-4|14|NA
CASSPQGQIYEQYF
>TRBJ2-1|TRBV12-3/TRBV12-4|13|NA
CASSFLGGTEQFF
>TRBJ1-3|TRBV4-1|16|NA
CASSQVTQGAGNTIYF
>TRBJ1-1|TRBV5-1|14|NA
CASSRWDASTEAFF
>TRBJ1-4|TRBV11-2|16|few
CASSLGTQGLGEKLFF
>TRBJ1-6|TRBV19|14|NA
CASSIGTGRPPLHF
>TRBJ2-1|TRBV27|12|NA
CASSQSRYEQFF
>TRBJ2-3|TRBV27|14|NA
CASSLDHGTDTQYF
>TRBJ1-5|TRBV7-9|13|NA
CASSFEGSQPQHF
>TRBJ2-7|TRBV14|14|NA
CASSQTGSSYEQYF
>TRBJ1-1|TRBV19|13|NA
CASNPGANTEAFF
>TRBJ1-5|TRBV28|14|NA
CASSLTSEAQPQHF
>TRBJ1-2|TRBV25-1|12|NA
CATSQSNYGYTF
>TRBJ1-2|TRBV7-9|14|NA
CASSLNMGFDGYTF
>TRBJ2-1|TRBV5-1|12|once
CASSRTDNEQFF
>TRBJ2-3|TRBV9|16|NA
CASSVGSSQSTDTQYF
>TRBJ2-1|TRBV4-3|16|NA
CASSPRLAGPYNEQFF
>TRBJ1-2|TRBV4-3|18|NA
CASSPELRPRLFNYGYTF
>TRBJ1-6|TRBV4-3|14|NA
CASSQWEYNSPLHF
>TRBJ1-4|TRBV3-1/TRBV3-2|16|NA
CASSQDRGGSNEKLFF
>TRBJ1-2|TRBV29-1|16|NA
CSVEDPEFGPNYGYTF
>TRBJ2-7|TRBV12-5|11|NA
CASGNDRDPYF
>TRBJ1-2|TRBV2|12|once
CASSVRGSGYTF
>TRBJ2-1|TRBV2|17|NA
CASSETGTILASNEQFF
>TRBJ2-7|TRBV4-3|15|NA
CASSQRLGSSYEQYF
>TRBJ1-3|TRBV29-1|14|NA
CSVGGSPPGNTIYF